This T cell receptor beta chain is drawn from a study of blood T cell repertoires in COVID-19. Study context: Sites across the United States, Italy and Spain contributed samples from acute and convalescent COVID-19. Sources were T cells, B-cell-depleted T cells, or PBMCs; the material itself was cDNA or gDNA.

Original methodology: Amplified reference gene primers provided the basis for estimating nucleated cell counts. Method: immunoSEQ multiplex PCR; TCRdb's copy keeps in-frame clones and lacks some. For V, J and clone size, that table is used; D and trimming come from the DNA. The profile shows around 180,000 clones, roughly 80% of them singletons. The CDR3 extends over 16 amino acids. The germline V gene encodes CDR1 SGHNT and CDR2 YENEEA. V lost 5 bases to trimming and J lost 3 bases; unmatched junction nucleotides: 3. Comments on this clone: This CDR3 is also generated by other DNA sequences in the sample.

V gene TRBV11-3 combines with J gene TRBJ2-3; 15 nucleotides line up with TRBD2. The receptor comes from a man aged 55-75 years with active or convalescent COVID-19. Source material: peripheral blood. In nucleotides, the CDR3 is TGTGCCAGCAGCCCTGGGACTAGCGGGAGGACAGATACGCAGTATTTT. Protein product: CASSPGTSGRTDTQYF.